This note documents a single T cell receptor (beta chain) sequence. This entry is derived from a study of blood T cell repertoires in COVID-19. Profiling relied on immunoSEQ multiplex PCR, and the TCRdb table lists in-frame clones only, not all of them. The sample contains about 150,000 clones, 80% of which appear only once. Sequenced: peripheral blood. The TCR comes from a man aged 55-75 years with acute or convalescent COVID-19.

The CDR3 loop reads CASSLEHSGAQYF. The CDR3 region has the DNA TGTGCCAGCAGCTTAGAGCACTCAGGGGCCCAGTACTTC. The chain joins TRBV11-2 to TRBJ2-5; maybe TRBD1 (6 bases). The germline V gene encodes CDR1 SGHAT and CDR2 FQNNGV. The V gene lost 0 bases and the J gene lost 9 bases, with 11 bases spanning the gap. There are 13 residues in the CDR3.